The present T cell receptor beta chain was sequenced within a study of T cells in localized non-small cell lung cancer. General study results and limits: Median approximately 58 top-100 tumor clones were shared with paired adjacent lung. Tumor trailed uninvolved adjacent lung in T cell clonality, which peaked there. Tumor samples were not multi-region, leaving intratumor heterogeneity unexcluded. Higher blood T cell density tracked longer overall survival.

V lost 6 bases, J lost 3 bases, and 6 bases stayed unmatched. Germline V gives CDR1 MDHEN, CDR2 SYDVKM. This CDR3 has 14 amino acids. Of note for this clone: The antigen is not known.

Libraries were prepared by immunoSEQ multiplex PCR; TCRdb keeps only in-frame clonotypes and omits some of them. The sample has about 33,000 clones; more than 75% are singletons. The chain joins TRBV28 to TRBJ2-5; 8 bases match TRBD2. The sequenced sample was peripheral blood, obtained before any cancer treatment. The receptor's source is a male donor aged 60 or over with stage III lung adenocarcinoma. Written as DNA, the CDR3 is TGTGCCAGCAGACGGACTAGCCGAAAAGAGACCCAGTACTTC. Translating it yields CASRRTSRKETQYF. The full variable domain, its missing parts supplied by reference TRBV28 and TRBJ2-5, is DVKVTQSSRYLVKRTGEKVFLECVQDMDHENMFWYRQDPGLGLRLIYFSYDVKMKEKGDIPEGYSVSREKKERFSLILESASTNQTSMYLCASRRTSRKETQYFGPGTRLLVL.